This T cell receptor beta chain was obtained from a study of cytomegalovirus exposure and HLA in healthy donors. Primers for the PCR totalled 60 Vbeta and 13 Jbeta. The assay was immunoSEQ multiplex PCR, and TCRdb's table has in-frame clones only and misses some. The sample gives some 130,000 clones, 65% to 70% of which show up once; about 1.5% is in the top ten. The study's findings and limits: Other equally common chains were less clonally expanded than HLA-associated TCR beta chains, a later analysis showed.

V dropped 4 bases and J dropped 2 bases, with 12 bases sitting between them. Germline CDR1 LNHDA, CDR2 SQIVND (reference sequence). The CDR3 contains 15 residues. Worth noting for this clone: What it binds is unknown.

Specimen: PBMCs. The receptor's source is a human donor in good health. This chain joins TRBV19 and TRBJ2-1, with D perhaps TRBD2 (6 bases). The CDR3, as DNA: TGTGCCAGTAGTACGCAGGGAGGCACCTACAATGAGCAGTTCTTC. It encodes CASSTQGGTYNEQFF. Drawing the rest from reference TRBV19 and TRBJ2-1, the complete variable domain is DGGITQSPKYLFRKEGQNVTLSCEQNLNHDAMYWYRQDPGQGLRLIYYSQIVNDFQKGDIAEGYSVSREKKESFPLTVTSAQKNPTAFYLCASSTQGGTYNEQFFGPGTRLTVL.